This TCR beta chain was retrieved from a study of blood T cell repertoires in COVID-19. Sequencing was performed with immunoSEQ multiplex PCR; in TCRdb, only in-frame clones are kept and a portion is missing. The data show about 180,000 clones, with roughly nine tenths seen just once and 1.5% to 2% held by the top ten. The sequenced material came from peripheral blood. The TCR was taken from a young man who had recovered from COVID-19.

For the CDR3, the DNA is TGTGCCAGCAGTTTGGGAGGTTCGAAAAACATTCAGTACTTC. It encodes CASSLGGSKNIQYF. This sequence joins TRBV28 and TRBJ2-4; D possibly corresponds to TRBD2 (6 bases). V lost 3 bases, J lost 4 bases, and 10 bases lay in between. CDR1 MDHEN and CDR2 SYDVKM come from the germline V gene. The CDR3 covers 14 residues.